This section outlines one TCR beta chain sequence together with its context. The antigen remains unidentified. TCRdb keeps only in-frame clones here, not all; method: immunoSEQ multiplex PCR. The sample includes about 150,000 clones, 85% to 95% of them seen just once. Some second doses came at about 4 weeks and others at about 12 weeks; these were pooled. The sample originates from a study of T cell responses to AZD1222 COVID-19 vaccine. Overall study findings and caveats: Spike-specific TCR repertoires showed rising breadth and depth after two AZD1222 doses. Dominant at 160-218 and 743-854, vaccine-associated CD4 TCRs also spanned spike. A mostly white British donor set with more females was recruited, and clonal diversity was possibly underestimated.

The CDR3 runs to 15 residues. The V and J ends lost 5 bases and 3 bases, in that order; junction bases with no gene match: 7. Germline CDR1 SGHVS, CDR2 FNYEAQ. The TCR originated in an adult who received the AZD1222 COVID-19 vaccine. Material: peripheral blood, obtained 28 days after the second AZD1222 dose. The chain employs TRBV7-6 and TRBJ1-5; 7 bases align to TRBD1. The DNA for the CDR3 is TGTGCCAGCAGCCTCCAGACAGGGCCCAATCAGCCCCAGCATTTT. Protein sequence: CASSLQTGPNQPQHF.